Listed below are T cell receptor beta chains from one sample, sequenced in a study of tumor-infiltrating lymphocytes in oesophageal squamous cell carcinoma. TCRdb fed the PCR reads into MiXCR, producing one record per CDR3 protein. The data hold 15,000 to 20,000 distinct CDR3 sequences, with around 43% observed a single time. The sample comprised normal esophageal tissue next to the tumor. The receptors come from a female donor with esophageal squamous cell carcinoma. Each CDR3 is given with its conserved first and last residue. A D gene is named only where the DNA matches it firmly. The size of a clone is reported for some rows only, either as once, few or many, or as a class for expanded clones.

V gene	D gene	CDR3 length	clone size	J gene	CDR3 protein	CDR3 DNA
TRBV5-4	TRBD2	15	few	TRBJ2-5	CASRSSGTSTDTQYF	TGTGCCAGCAGATCCTCGGGGACTAGCACAGATACGCAGTACTTC
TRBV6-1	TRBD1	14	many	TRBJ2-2	CASTRDSATGELFF	TGTGCCAGCACCAGGGACAGCGCGACCGGGGAGCTGTTTTTT
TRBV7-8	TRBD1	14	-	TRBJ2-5	CASSRTGAGETQYF	TGTGCCAGCAGCCGAACAGGGGCAGGAGAGACCCAGTACTTC
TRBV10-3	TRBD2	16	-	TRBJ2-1	CAISESTGGSANEQFF	TGTGCCATCAGTGAGTCGACTGGCGGGAGTGCGAATGAGCAGTTCTTC
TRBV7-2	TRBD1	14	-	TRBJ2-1	CASSLPQGYQTQFF	TGTGCCAGCAGCTTACCACAGGGGTACCAGACCCAGTTCTTC
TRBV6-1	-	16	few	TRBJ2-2	CASSEVGFKYTGELFF	TGTGCCAGCAGTGAGGTGGGGTTCAAATACACCGGGGAGCTGTTTTTT
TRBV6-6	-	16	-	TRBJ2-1	CASSYSTGSSYNEQFF	TGTGCCAGCAGTTACTCAACAGGTAGCTCCTACAATGAGCAGTTCTTC
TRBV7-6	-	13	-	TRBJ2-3	CASSLASGPEQYF	TGTGCCAGCAGCTTAGCTTCAGGTCCCGAGCAGTATTTT
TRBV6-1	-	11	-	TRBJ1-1	CAGGAWTEAFF	TGTGCCGGAGGGGCGTGGACTGAAGCTTTCTTT
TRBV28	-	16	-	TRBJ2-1	CASSLGVSRVSYEQFF	TGTGCCAGCAGTCTAGGCGTATCCAGGGTTTCCTACGAGCAGTTCTTC
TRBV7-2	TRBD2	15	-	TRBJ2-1	CASSPGTSGSYEQFF	TGTGCCAGCAGCCCAGGGACTAGCGGGAGCTATGAGCAGTTCTTC
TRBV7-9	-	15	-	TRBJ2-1	CASSPTVPSYNEQFF	TGTGCCAGCAGCCCTACTGTACCCTCCTACAATGAGCAGTTCTTC
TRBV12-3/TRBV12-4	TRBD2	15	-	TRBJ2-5	CASRLLAGVGETQYF	TGTGCCAGCAGGTTACTAGCGGGAGTGGGAGAGACCCAGTACTTC
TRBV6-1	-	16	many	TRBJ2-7	CASSVELSSPYNEQYF	TGTGCCAGCAGTGTAGAACTAAGTTCGCCTTACAATGAGCAGTACTTC
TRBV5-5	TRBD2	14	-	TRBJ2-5	CASSVGGNGETQYF	TGTGCCAGCAGTGTGGGGGGGAACGGAGAGACCCAGTACTTC
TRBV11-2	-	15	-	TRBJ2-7	CASSLGWDFSYEQYF	TGTGCCAGCAGCCTGGGGTGGGACTTCTCCTACGAGCAGTACTTC
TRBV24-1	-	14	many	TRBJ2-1	CATSDLYRDNEQFF	TGTGCCACCAGTGATTTATACAGGGATAATGAGCAGTTCTTC
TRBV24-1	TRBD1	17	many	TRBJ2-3	CATSDPQPGQSTDTQYF	TGTGCCACCAGTGATCCACAACCGGGACAGAGCACAGATACGCAGTATTTT
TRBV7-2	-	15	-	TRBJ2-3	CASIVRRGGPDTQYF	TGTGCCAGCATCGTCCGACGTGGAGGTCCAGATACGCAGTATTTT
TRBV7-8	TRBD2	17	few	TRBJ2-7	CASSLETSGPSTDTQYF	TGTGCCAGCAGCTTGGAGACTAGCGGCCCAAGCACAGATACGCAGTACTTC
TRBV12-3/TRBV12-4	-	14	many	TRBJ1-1	CASSLGPANAEAFF	TGTGCCAGCAGTTTAGGGCCGGCTAATGCTGAAGCTTTCTTT
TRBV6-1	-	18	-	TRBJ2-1	CASINTWRGIKNYNEQFF	TGTGCCAGCATTAATACATGGCGCGGGATAAAAAATTACAATGAGCAGTTCTTC
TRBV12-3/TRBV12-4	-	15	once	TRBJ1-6	CASTLVQGLESPLHF	TGTGCCAGCACCCTGGTTCAGGGCTTAGAGTCACCCCTCCACTTT
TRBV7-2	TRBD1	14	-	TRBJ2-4	CASNKPGQGNIQYF	TGTGCCAGCAACAAGCCGGGACAGGGGAACATTCAGTACTTC
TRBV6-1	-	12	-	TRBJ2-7	CASSETGPEQYF	TGTGCCAGCAGTGAGACAGGTCCCGAGCAGTACTTC
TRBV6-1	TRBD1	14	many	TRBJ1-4	CASSTGQGDEKLFF	TGTGCCAGCAGCACGGGACAGGGGGATGAAAAACTGTTTTTT
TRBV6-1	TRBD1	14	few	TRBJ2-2	CASRTPTGAGELFF	TGTGCCAGCAGAACTCCGACAGGGGCCGGGGAGCTGTTTTTT
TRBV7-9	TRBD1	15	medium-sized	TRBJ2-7	CASSNRDRGSYEQYF	TGTGCCAGCAGCAACCGGGACAGGGGCTCCTACGAGCAGTACTTC
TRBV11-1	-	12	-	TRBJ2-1	CASSLASNEQFF	TGTGCCAGCAGCTTAGCGTCGAATGAGCAGTTCTTC
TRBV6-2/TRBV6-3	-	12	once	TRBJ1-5	CASSSSPGTQHF	TGTGCCAGCAGTTCCTCCCCGGGGACCCAGCATTTT
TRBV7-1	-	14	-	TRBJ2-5	CASSSYRVEETQYF	TGTGCCAGCAGCTCGTACAGGGTCGAAGAGACCCAGTACTTC
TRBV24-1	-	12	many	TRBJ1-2	CATSYGPGGYTF	TGTGCCACCAGTTACGGACCAGGAGGCTACACCTTC
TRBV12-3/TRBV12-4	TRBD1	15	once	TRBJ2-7	CASSLGQGAFYEQYF	TGTGCCAGCAGTTTAGGTCAGGGGGCTTTTTACGAGCAGTACTTC
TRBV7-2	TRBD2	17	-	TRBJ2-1	CASSLGSGSGLYNEQFF	TGTGCCAGCAGCTTAGGTAGCGGGAGCGGCCTCTACAATGAGCAGTTCTTC
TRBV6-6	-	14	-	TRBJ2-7	CASSPLVSYNEQYF	TGTGCCAGCAGTCCACTGGTCTCCTACAATGAGCAGTACTTC
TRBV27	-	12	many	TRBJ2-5	CASTTAYNEQYF	TGTGCCAGCACCACAGCCTACAATGAGCAGTACTTC
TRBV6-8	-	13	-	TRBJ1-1	CASKLNTNTEAFF	TGTGCCAGCAAACTCAACACGAACACTGAAGCTTTCTTT
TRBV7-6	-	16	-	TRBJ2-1	CASSLGSAYSYNEQFF	TGTGCCAGCAGCTTAGGATCGGCATATTCCTACAATGAGCAGTTCTTC
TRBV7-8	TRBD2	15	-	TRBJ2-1	CASSPTSVSYNEQFF	TGTGCCAGCAGCCCTACTAGCGTATCCTACAATGAGCAGTTCTTC
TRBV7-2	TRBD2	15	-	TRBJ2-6	CASSFAGAGANVLTF	TGTGCCAGCAGCTTTGCGGGAGCTGGGGCCAACGTCCTGACTTTC
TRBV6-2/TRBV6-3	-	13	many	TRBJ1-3	CASIQGLGNTIYF	TGTGCCAGCATCCAGGGCCTCGGAAACACCATATATTTT
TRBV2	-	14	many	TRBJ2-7	CASSDTLWGYEQYF	TGTGCCAGCAGTGACACTCTGTGGGGCTACGAGCAGTACTTC
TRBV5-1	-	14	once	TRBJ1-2	CASSLESQIYGYTF	TGCGCCAGCAGCTTGGAGTCTCAGATCTATGGCTACACCTTC
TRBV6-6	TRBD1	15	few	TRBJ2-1	CASIDRVGDYNEQFF	TGTGCCAGCATCGACAGGGTTGGGGACTACAATGAGCAGTTCTTC
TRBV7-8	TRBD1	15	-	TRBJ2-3	CASSEGQGRTDTQYF	TGTGCCAGCAGCGAGGGACAGGGCCGGACAGATACGCAGTATTTT